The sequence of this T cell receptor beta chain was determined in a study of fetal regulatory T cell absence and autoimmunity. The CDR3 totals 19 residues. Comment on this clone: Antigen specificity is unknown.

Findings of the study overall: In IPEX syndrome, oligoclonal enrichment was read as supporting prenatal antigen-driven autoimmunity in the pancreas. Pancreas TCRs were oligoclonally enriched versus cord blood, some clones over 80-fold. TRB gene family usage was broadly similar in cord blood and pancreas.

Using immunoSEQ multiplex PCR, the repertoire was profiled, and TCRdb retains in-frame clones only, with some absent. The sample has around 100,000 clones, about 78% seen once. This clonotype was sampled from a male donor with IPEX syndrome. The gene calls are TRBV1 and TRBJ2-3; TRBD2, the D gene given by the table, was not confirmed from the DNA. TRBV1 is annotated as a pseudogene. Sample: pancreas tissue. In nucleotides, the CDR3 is TGCACCAGCAGCCAAGAAATTAGCGGGAGAAACGTTAGAACAGATACGCAGTATTTT. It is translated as CTSSQEISGRNVRTDTQYF.